What follows describes a single T cell receptor (beta chain). The sample is drawn from a study of blood T cell repertoires in COVID-19. Method: immunoSEQ multiplex PCR; TCRdb's copy keeps in-frame clones and lacks some. The sample gives 190,000 or so clones, around four fifths of which show up once; roughly 2.8% is in the top ten. The J segment lost 7 bases and the V segment lost 6 bases, leaving 7 bases of the junction unmatched. The CDR3 is made up of 14 amino acids. The germline V gene has CDR1 MNHEY and CDR2 SVGAGI. The sequence derives from a man aged 50 to 59 with active or convalescent COVID-19. V usage is TRBV6-5 and J usage is TRBJ2-1; 9 bases agree with TRBD2. Material for sequencing was peripheral blood. CDR3 sequence reads: CASRPLAGGNEQFF. Here the CDR3 DNA reads TGTGCCAGCAGACCCCTTGCGGGGGGGAATGAGCAGTTCTTC.